This T cell receptor beta chain stems from a study of T cell clones after liver transplantation. As for the study in general: TCRbeta sequencing after a pre-transplant mixed lymphocyte reaction identified graft-donor-reactive clones, later tracked in post-transplant blood. Pre-transplant mixed lymphocyte reactions yielded third-party-reactive TCRbeta sequences as comparators for graft-donor-reactive sequences. Blood was drawn pre-transplant, before withdrawal, and after full or failed withdrawal.

As to this clone: Its antigen remains unknown.

Generated by immunoSEQ multiplex PCR, the TCRdb table keeps only in-frame clones and is missing some. The data show some 70,000 clones, 90% seen once. Study conclusions and caveats: Conclusions were preliminary, with small, heterogeneous patient groups.

Germline V gives CDR1 SEHNR, CDR2 FQNEAQ (reference sequence). There are 17 residues in the CDR3. The ends were cut back, 5 bases at V and 4 bases at J, with 23 bases in the middle. The chain uses TRBV7-9 and TRBJ2-5; D might be TRBD1 (7 bases). This sample comprised CD4+ T cells from blood, obtained before liver transplant. The clonotype originates from a human donor who received a liver transplant. In DNA, the CDR3 is TGTGCCAGCAGCCCATGGAGGGCAGGGGGTTCGGGAGAGACCCAGTACTTC. Protein sequence: CASSPWRAGGSGETQYF.